This T cell receptor (beta chain) was sequenced in a study of blood T cell repertoires in COVID-19. Clones were sequenced by immunoSEQ multiplex PCR, and TCRdb holds only the in-frame ones, with some missing. This sample has about 160,000 clones, with approximately 91% found just once. Trimming pared 0 bases from V and 0 bases from J, leaving 10 bases between. Germline V CDR1 and CDR2: LNHNV, YYDKDF (reference sequence). There are 16 residues in the CDR3. This TCR came from a man between 18 and 29 years old with acute or convalescent COVID-19. The chain uses TRBV15 and TRBJ2-3, with D possibly being TRBD1 (6 bases). Material: peripheral blood. CDR3 sequence (DNA): TGTGCCACCAGCAGAGATAGTAGGGGGAGCACAGATACGCAGTATTTT. It specifies CATSRDSRGSTDTQYF. The full variable domain, in which reference TRBV15 and TRBJ2-3 provide the parts outside the CDR3, is DAMVIQNPRYQVTQFGKPVTLSCSQTLNHNVMYWYQQKSSQAPKLLFHYYDKDFNNEADTPDNFQSRRPNTSFCFLDIRSPGLGDTAMYLCATSRDSRGSTDTQYFGPGTRLTVL.